One sample yielded the 31 T cell receptor beta chains listed below, sequenced in a study of spatial heterogeneity in lung cancer. Study observations and caveats: Tumors with more nonsynonymous mutations had more expanded intratumoral alpha and beta TCRs.

The time point is: sample taken at primary tumor resection. Their antigens remain unidentified. TCRdb analysed the 5' RACE reads with MiXCR anew, one entry per CDR3 protein. The sample contains approximately 13,000 distinct CDR3 sequences, under 6% of which appear only once. Specimen: lung tumor tissue, collected at surgery. The receptors here all came from a male donor with early-stage non-small cell lung cancer.

This clonotype has at least ten counts. The chain has TRBV5-4 and TRBJ2-2; D uncertain. V was clipped by 1 base and J by 4 bases, with 11 bases between them. CDR3 length equals 15 residues. Germline loops: CDR1 SGHNT, CDR2 YYREEE (reference sequence). In DNA form, the CDR3 reads TGTGCCAGCAGCTTGACATGGGAAGGCACCGGGGAGCTGTTTTTT. This sequence encodes CASSLTWEGTGELFF.

This clonotype was recorded at least ten times. This chain uses TRBV7-2 with TRBJ1-2; 9 bases fit TRBD1. CDR1 and CDR2 (germline): SGHTA, FQGNSA. With V trimmed by 5 bases and J by 7 bases, 17 bases remained unmatched. The CDR3 length is 17 residues. CDR3 DNA: TGTGCCAGCAGCCCCCCCGGACAGGGGACGCGCCAGTTTGGCTACACCTTC. Translation: CASSPPGQGTRQFGYTF.

This clonotype was seen only a few times. The chain carries TRBV28 and TRBJ2-5; D is possibly TRBD2 (6 bases). Trimming took 6 bases from V and 10 from J, leaving 12 bases between them. The CDR3 runs 11 residues. Germline assignment: CDR1 MDHEN and CDR2 SYDVKM. The CDR3 DNA is TGTGCCAGCAGCCCTGGGGAGGACCAGTACTTC. It specifies CASSPGEDQYF.

The chain couples TRBV6-4 to TRBJ1-5; the D is unclear. The germline V gene has CDR1 MRHNA and CDR2 SNTAGT. Trimming cost V 3 bases and J 2 bases, with 5 bases left between them. CDR3 length equals 13 residues. The CDR3 coding sequence is TGTGCCAGCAGTGAAGGGCGCAATCAGCCCCAGCATTTT. Protein: CASSEGRNQPQHF.

This clonotype showed up many times. The chain joins TRBV20-1 to TRBJ2-5; TRBD2 is a possible D gene (6 bases). The germline V and J ends were trimmed by 6 bases and 9 bases, with 17 bases remaining between them. The germline gives CDR1 DFQATT, CDR2 SNEGSKA (reference sequence). The CDR3 has 12 residues. The CDR3: CSALGQERAQYF. The CDR3 DNA reads TGCAGTGCCCTAGGACAAGAGCGGGCCCAGTACTTC.

This clonotype was observed at least ten times. The CDR3 DNA reads TGCGCCAGCAGCCCGGGACTAGCGGGCAAGTTTAATGAGCAGTTCTTC. Its translation: CASSPGLAGKFNEQFF. The chain combines TRBV5-1 with TRBJ2-1; 12 positions agree with TRBD2. J was trimmed by 7 bases and V by 4 bases; bases with no gene match: 9. This CDR3 has 16 amino acids. Germline lookup yields CDR1 SGHRS and CDR2 YFSETQ.

This clonotype was found many times. The genes are TRBV4-3 and TRBJ2-5, with 7 bases identical to TRBD1. The V segment lost 4 bases and the J segment 3 bases; nucleotides outside the gene matches: 2. Germline V lookup: CDR1 LGHNA, CDR2 YSLEER. The CDR3 runs 13 residues. CDR3 sequence: CASSLGQEETQYF. CDR3 sequence (DNA): TGCGCCAGCAGCCTAGGACAGGAAGAGACCCAGTACTTC.

This clonotype was found a few times. This chain joins TRBV28 and TRBJ2-3; D uncertain. The germline V gene encodes CDR1 MDHEN and CDR2 SYDVKM. The CDR3 runs 12 residues. This CDR3 reads CASGLNTDTQYF. CDR3 in DNA: TGTGCGTCGGGTTTGAACACAGATACGCAGTATTTT.

This clonotype showed up many times. This chain connects TRBV6-5 to TRBJ1-3; D remains ambiguous. This CDR3 is built from 13 residues. CDR1 and CDR2 from the germline V gene are MNHEY and SVGAGI. Trimming took 2 bases from V and 2 from J, leaving 4 bases between them. Here the CDR3 DNA reads TGTGCCAGCAGTTACGAAGCTGGAAACACCATATATTTT. It translates to CASSYEAGNTIYF.

Regarding this clonotype: A much larger clonotype is one base distant, so this may be a read error. The chain recombines TRBV7-9 with TRBJ1-6; D not certain. There are 11 residues in the CDR3. Germline V gene data show CDR1 as SEHNR and CDR2 as FQNEAQ (reference sequence). Trimming removed 10 bases at V and 8 bases at J, with 9 bases between. This CDR3 is CAIAGDSPLHF. As DNA, the CDR3 is TGTGCCATCGCGGGCGATTCACCCCTCCACTTT.

This clonotype was seen at least ten times. This chain links TRBV4-2 with TRBJ2-2, with TRBD1 matching over 8 bases. The CDR3 is 16 residues long. Germline values: CDR1 LGHNA, CDR2 YNFKEQ. Unmatched junction bases numbered 0, after V lost 0 bases and J lost 0 bases. This chain's CDR3 is CASSQEGQANTGELFF. The CDR3 DNA follows: TGTGCCAGCAGCCAAGAGGGACAGGCGAACACCGGGGAGCTGTTTTTT.

The V and J genes are TRBV6-5 and TRBJ1-3; perhaps TRBD1 as D (6 bases). The CDR3 spans 16 residues. CDR1 is MNHEY and CDR2 is SVGAGI in the germline V gene. Deletions cut 5 bases from V and 4 bases from J, with 18 bases between. The DNA for the CDR3 is TGTGCCAGCAGTAGGGGCTCGACAGGATCCGGAAACACCATATATTTT. This sequence encodes CASSRGSTGSGNTIYF.

This clonotype was found many times. CDR3 DNA: TGTGCCAGCAGAAGTGGCCCCGAGACAGCGAATCAGCCCCAGCATTTT. Its translation: CASRSGPETANQPQHF. J is TRBJ1-5 and V is TRBV6-2 or TRBV6-3; the D gene is possibly TRBD1 (5 bases). Trimming left V 6 bases short and J 4 bases short, with 19 bases between. The CDR3 extends over 16 amino acids. CDR1 is MNHEY, CDR2 SVGEGT, per germline.

This clonotype has at least ten counts. The CDR3 region has the DNA TGTGCCAGCAGCCAAGGACAGGCTGTGGAAGATACGCAGTATTTT. It encodes CASSQGQAVEDTQYF. This chain connects TRBV3-1 to TRBJ2-3; tentative D call: TRBD1 (6 bases). CDR1 LGHDT and CDR2 YNNKEL come from the germline V gene (reference sequence). The V and J ends lost 1 base and 5 bases respectively, with 13 bases between them. The CDR3 sequence is 15 residues long.

This clonotype was observed many times. V usage is TRBV7-8 and J usage is TRBJ2-3; 10 nucleotides agree with TRBD2. The V gene end was trimmed by 5 bases and the J gene end by 1 base; junction bases not matched to a gene: 6. The CDR3 is 16 residues long. Germline CDR1 is SGHVS and CDR2 is FQNEAQ. The CDR3 nucleotides are TGTGCCAGCAGCGCCCTAGCGGGGGAGGGCACAGATACGCAGTATTTT. Translation: CASSALAGEGTDTQYF.

The V call is TRBV27, the J call TRBJ2-7; 12 positions match TRBD2. Germline trimming cut 1 base from V and 6 bases from J; bases unmatched to any gene: 10. The CDR3 extends over 17 amino acids. Germline V gene data show CDR1 as MNHEY and CDR2 as SMNVEV (reference sequence). This chain's CDR3 is CASSLLALAGGQGEQYF. CDR3 DNA sequence: TGTGCCAGCAGTTTATTAGCTCTAGCGGGGGGGCAAGGCGAGCAGTACTTC.

In this sample, this clonotype turned up many times. The genes are TRBV6-2 or TRBV6-3 and TRBJ1-2, with D maybe TRBD1 (5 bases). The CDR3 contains 13 residues. The germline gives CDR1 MNHEY, CDR2 SVGEGT. V lost 5 bases and J 5 bases, leaving 12 bases between the germline ends. CDR3 in DNA: TGTGCCAGCAGTCGGGACCCCCGGTATGGCTACACCTTC. This encodes CASSRDPRYGYTF.

This clonotype has at least ten counts. The chain joins TRBV20-1 to TRBJ2-7; D is unclear. The germline V gene encodes CDR1 DFQATT and CDR2 SNEGSKA (reference sequence). The CDR3 is 12 amino acids. Between the trimmed V and J ends, which lost 7 bases and 1 base, there was a span of 11 bases. This CDR3 is CSGIGKSYEQYF. CDR3 sequence (DNA): TGCAGTGGAATCGGCAAGTCCTACGAGCAGTACTTC.

This clonotype was seen a handful of times. The rearrangement uses TRBV13 and TRBJ2-6; 9 nucleotides line up with TRBD1. V lost 5 bases and J lost 4; bases outside the gene matches: 6. Germline V gene sequence: CDR1 PRHDT, CDR2 FYEKMQ (reference sequence). There are 16 residues in the CDR3. The CDR3 sequence: CASSPGQGTGANVLTF. The CDR3 nucleotides read TGTGCCAGCAGCCCCGGACAGGGGACGGGGGCCAACGTCCTGACTTTC.

This clonotype qualifies as large. This chain links TRBV28 with TRBJ2-3; D could derive from TRBD1 or TRBD2 (5 bases each). In germline, CDR1 is MDHEN, CDR2 SYDVKM. CDR3 length: 15 residues. V was clipped by 5 bases and J by 6 bases, with 18 bases between them. CDR3 sequence reads: CASSPSGAPSDTQYF. As DNA, the CDR3 is TGTGCCAGCAGTCCCTCCGGGGCCCCGTCGGATACGCAGTATTTT.

This clonotype was seen at least ten times. The chain joins TRBV20-1 to TRBJ2-1; 7 bases match TRBD1. J lost 5 bases, V lost 4 bases, and 2 bases had no gene match. The CDR3 runs 12 residues. Germline loops: CDR1 DFQATT, CDR2 SNEGSKA (reference sequence). CDR3 DNA: TGCAGTGCTACTGACAGGGACAATGAGCAGTTCTTC. Translation: CSATDRDNEQFF.

This clonotype appeared many times. The V call is TRBV7-2, the J call TRBJ2-3; 13 bases fit TRBD2. The V segment lost 5 bases and the J segment 1 base; nucleotides outside the gene matches: 6. The CDR3 runs to 17 residues. Per the germline V gene, CDR1 is SGHTA and CDR2 is FQGNSA. In DNA, the CDR3 is TGTGCCAGCAGCCAATCAGGGACTAGCGGGGGCACAGATACGCAGTATTTT. This encodes CASSQSGTSGGTDTQYF.

This clonotype has just a few counts. V is TRBV20-1 and J is TRBJ2-3, with TRBD1 matching 7 bases. Germline V gene lookup returns CDR1 DFQATT and CDR2 SNEGSKA (reference sequence). The V gene end was trimmed by 6 bases and the J gene end by 5 bases; junction bases not matched to a gene: 2. The CDR3 is 11 amino acids. CDR3 coding DNA: TGCAGTGCCGCAGGGGGAGATACGCAGTATTTT. It encodes CSAAGGDTQYF.

This clonotype was counted at least ten times. The V call is TRBV20-1, the J call TRBJ1-2; 9 nucleotides match TRBD1. This CDR3 has 12 amino acids. Germline trimming cut 6 bases from V and 4 bases from J; bases unmatched to any gene: 3. Germline CDR1 DFQATT, CDR2 SNEGSKA (reference sequence). CDR3 bases: TGCAGTGCCCGGGACAGGGCCTATGGCTACACCTTC. Its protein product is CSARDRAYGYTF.

The V and J genes are TRBV27 and TRBJ2-5; D may be TRBD1 (5 bases). Germline V gene lookup returns CDR1 MNHEY and CDR2 SMNVEV (reference sequence). The CDR3 sequence is 14 residues long. V lost 10 bases and J 5 bases, leaving 20 bases between the germline ends. CDR3 residues: CATADSRAPETQYF. As DNA, the CDR3 is TGTGCCACCGCCGATTCCAGGGCGCCGGAGACCCAGTACTTC.

This clonotype has a handful of counts. The V gene is TRBV11-2, the J gene TRBJ2-5; 9 nucleotides line up with TRBD2. The junction had 7 bases not matched to a gene; V was cut back by 1 base and J by 4 bases. Looked up from germline, CDR1 is SGHAT and CDR2 is FQNNGV. This CDR3 is 16 amino acids long. CDR3 nucleotides: TGTGCCAGCAGCTTAGGCGGCGGGGGGGCTGTAGAGACCCAGTACTTC. Protein sequence: CASSLGGGGAVETQYF.

The table lists this clonotype with many counts. This chain links TRBV5-1 with TRBJ2-2; D is unresolved. Germline lookup yields CDR1 SGHRS and CDR2 YFSETQ. Deletions cut 4 bases from V and 0 bases from J, with 7 bases between. The CDR3 sequence is 14 residues long. The CDR3 DNA is TGCGCCAGCAGCCCGACGGCGAACACCGGGGAGCTGTTTTTT. As protein: CASSPTANTGELFF.

In its sample, this clonotype ranks as medium-sized. CDR3 in DNA: TGCGCCAGCAGCCGCGACTCTAGTTTTCTCACCGGGGAGCTGTTTTTT. This codes for CASSRDSSFLTGELFF. This chain connects TRBV4-3 to TRBJ2-2; no clear D. Trimming cost V 4 bases and J 4 bases, with 16 bases left between them. The CDR3 runs to 16 residues. Germline V gene sequence: CDR1 LGHNA, CDR2 YSLEER.

The sample holds many counts of this clonotype. V and J are TRBV5-1 and TRBJ2-7; 7 bases are a match to TRBD1. The CDR3 covers 15 residues. The J segment lost 4 bases and the V segment lost 4 bases, leaving 11 bases of the junction unmatched. Looked up from germline, CDR1 is SGHRS and CDR2 is YFSETQ. CDR3 DNA sequence: TGCGCCAGCAGCAGAGGACAGGACCTAATTTACGAGCAGTACTTC. Protein sequence: CASSRGQDLIYEQYF.

This clonotype was seen ten or more times. J is TRBJ2-5 and V is TRBV4-1; no firm D call. Trimming pared 2 bases from V and 5 bases from J, leaving 9 bases between. This CDR3 spans 13 amino acids. Germline lookup yields CDR1 MGHRA and CDR2 YSYEKL. CDR3 nucleotides: TGCGCCAGCAGCCAATCCGGCAGGGAGACCCAGTACTTC. Its translation: CASSQSGRETQYF.

The V and J genes are TRBV10-1 and TRBJ1-4; D possibly corresponds to TRBD1 (5 bases). The V end was cut by 5 bases, the J end by 5 bases, with 9 bases between. This CDR3 spans 13 amino acids. Germline CDR1 WNHNN, CDR2 SYGVQD (reference sequence). CDR3 amino acids: CASSRDRNEKLFF. The CDR3 bases are TGCGCCAGCAGTAGGGACCGGAATGAAAAACTGTTTTTT.